The TCR beta chain described here comes from a study of blood T cell repertoires in COVID-19. The wider study: Sites in the United States, Italy and Spain provided acute and convalescent COVID-19 samples. Sources were T cells, B-cell-depleted T cells, or PBMCs; the material itself was cDNA or gDNA.

The CDR3 runs 13 residues. The V gene's germline CDR1 is ENHRY and CDR2 SYGVKD. V trimming: 10 bases; J trimming: 10 bases; junction bases outside the gene matches: 7. As processed by the authors: Scientists estimated how many nucleated cells there were by amplifying reference gene primers. The data were produced by immunoSEQ multiplex PCR, yet TCRdb's version contains in-frame clones alone and is incomplete. V, J and clone size are those of that table, while D and trimming were read from the DNA. The sample includes under 70,000 clones, 80% to 95% seen only once; the top ten take 15% to 20%. The clonotype comes from a man older than 75 with acute or convalescent COVID-19. Sequenced: peripheral blood. The chain has TRBV10-3 and TRBJ1-6; TRBD1 matches 10 bases. The CDR3 coding sequence is TGTGCCAGCGGACAGGGGGAGGAATCACCCCTCCACTTT. This translates into CASGQGEESPLHF.